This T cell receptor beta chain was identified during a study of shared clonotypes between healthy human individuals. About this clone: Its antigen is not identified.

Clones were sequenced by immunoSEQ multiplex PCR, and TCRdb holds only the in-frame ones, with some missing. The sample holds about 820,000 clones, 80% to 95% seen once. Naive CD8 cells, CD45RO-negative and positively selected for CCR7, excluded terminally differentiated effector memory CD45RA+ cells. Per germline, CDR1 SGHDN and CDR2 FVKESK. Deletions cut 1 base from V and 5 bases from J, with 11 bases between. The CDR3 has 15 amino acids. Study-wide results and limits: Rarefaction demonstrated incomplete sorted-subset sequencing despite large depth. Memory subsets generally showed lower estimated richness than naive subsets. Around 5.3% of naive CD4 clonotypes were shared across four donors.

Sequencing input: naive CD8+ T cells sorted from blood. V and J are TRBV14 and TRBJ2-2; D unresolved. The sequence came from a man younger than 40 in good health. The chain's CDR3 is CASSQGGRLTGELFF. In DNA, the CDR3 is TGTGCCAGCAGCCAAGGAGGCAGGTTGACCGGGGAGCTGTTTTTT.